This TCR beta chain was found in a study of CXCR3-negative and CXCR3-positive naive CD8 T cells. About this clonotype: Antigen unknown.

The authors prepared UMI-labeled TRB cDNA libraries by 5' RACE. After re-calling the 5' RACE reads, TCRdb lists one entry per CDR3 protein, DNA absent. Its table records some 150,000 distinct CDR3 sequences. The CDR3 is 16 residues long. Germline loops: CDR1 SGHTA, CDR2 FQGTGA. Study conclusions and caveats: With CXCR3 expression partially decreased after cryopreservation, most assays relied on fresh PBMCs. Researchers report that CXCR3-positive naive cells carry more hydrophobic TRB CDR3s than CXCR3-negative naive cells. Sequencing showed both naive subsets with comparably high diversity, and memory CD8+ cells much lower.

Sequenced sample: naive CXCR3+ CD8+ T cells from blood. Subset in this sample: CD45RO-CCR7+CD27+CD95- naive CD8+ T cells expressing CXCR3 (TNR3+). The V call is TRBV7-3, the J call TRBJ2-1; the D call from TCRdb, TRBD1, cannot be confirmed without DNA. This clonotype was obtained from a human donor in good health. Some clones in this sample may be carry-over from other donors' samples. CDR3 protein: CASSLIGQGGYNEQFF.